Below, 6 T cell receptor beta chains from the same sample are listed, as sequenced in a study of blood T cell repertoires in COVID-19. Using immunoSEQ multiplex PCR, the repertoire was profiled, and TCRdb retains in-frame clones only, with some absent. The repertoire has under 75,000 clones, 80% to 90% of them found once; the top ten carry roughly 20%. The sample taken for sequencing was peripheral blood. The receptors derive from a woman aged 80 or over with active COVID-19.

This rearrangement joins TRBV19 to TRBJ1-5; TRBD1 might be the D (6 bases). The CDR3 has 13 residues. The germline V gene encodes CDR1 LNHDA and CDR2 SQIVND (reference sequence). The V gene lost 3 bases and the J gene lost 5 bases, with 8 bases spanning the gap. The CDR3 region is CASSMGGHQPQHF. CDR3 nucleotides: TGTGCCAGTAGTATGGGGGGGCATCAGCCCCAGCATTTT.

V gene TRBV5-1 combines with J gene TRBJ2-7, with 7 bases fitting TRBD1. Germline CDR1 reads SGHRS; CDR2 reads YFSETQ. V lost 0 bases and J lost 0; bases outside the gene matches: 9. This CDR3 is 17 amino acids long. The CDR3 sequence: CASSLVPRPGGSYEQYF. The CDR3 DNA reads TGCGCCAGCAGCTTGGTCCCCCGGCCAGGGGGCTCCTACGAGCAGTACTTC. Full variable domain (missing parts from reference TRBV5-1 and TRBJ2-7): KAGVTQTPRYLIKTRGQQVTLSCSPISGHRSVSWYQQTPGQGLQFLFEYFSETQRNKGNFPGRFSGRQFSNSRSEMNVSTLELGDSALYLCASSLVPRPGGSYEQYFGPGTRLTVT.

This chain joins TRBV14 and TRBJ2-1, with TRBD2 matching 11 bases. The germline V gene encodes CDR1 SGHDN and CDR2 FVKESK. This CDR3 has 15 amino acids. Trimming cost V 5 bases and J 6 bases; bases outside gene matches: 6. The CDR3 reads CASSLSSGGFNEQFF. The CDR3 region has the DNA TGTGCCAGCAGCTTATCTAGCGGGGGGTTCAATGAGCAGTTCTTC.

This chain connects TRBV7-6 to TRBJ2-2; possibly TRBD1 for D (6 bases). The germline gives CDR1 SGHVS, CDR2 FNYEAQ. This CDR3 is 20 amino acids long. Trimming shortened V by 2 bases and J by 5 bases, and 27 bases separated the two germline ends. CDR3 nucleotides: TGTGCCAGCAGCTTAAGTAGGTACAGGGATCCCATTAACCCTACCGGGGAGCTGTTTTTT. Its translation is CASSLSRYRDPINPTGELFF.

Only a few counts were recorded for this clone. The chain couples TRBV18 to TRBJ2-7; TRBD2 is a possible D gene (5 bases). Between the trimmed V and J ends, which lost 4 bases and 2 bases, there was a span of 15 bases. CDR1 is KGHSH, CDR2 LQKENI, per germline. The length of the CDR3 is 15 residues. The CDR3 here is CASSLKNGDTYEQYF. CDR3 DNA sequence: TGTGCCAGCTCACTGAAAAACGGGGATACCTACGAGCAGTACTTC.

J is TRBJ2-3 and V is TRBV11-3; 8 nucleotides agree with TRBD2. The V gene end was trimmed by 4 bases and the J gene end by 0 bases; junction bases not matched to a gene: 9. Germline loops: CDR1 SGHNT, CDR2 YENEEA. The CDR3 is 17 residues long. CDR3 in DNA: TGTGCCAGCAGCTCCGGTAGCGGGGTTACTAGCACAGATACGCAGTATTTT. Its protein product is CASSSGSGVTSTDTQYF.